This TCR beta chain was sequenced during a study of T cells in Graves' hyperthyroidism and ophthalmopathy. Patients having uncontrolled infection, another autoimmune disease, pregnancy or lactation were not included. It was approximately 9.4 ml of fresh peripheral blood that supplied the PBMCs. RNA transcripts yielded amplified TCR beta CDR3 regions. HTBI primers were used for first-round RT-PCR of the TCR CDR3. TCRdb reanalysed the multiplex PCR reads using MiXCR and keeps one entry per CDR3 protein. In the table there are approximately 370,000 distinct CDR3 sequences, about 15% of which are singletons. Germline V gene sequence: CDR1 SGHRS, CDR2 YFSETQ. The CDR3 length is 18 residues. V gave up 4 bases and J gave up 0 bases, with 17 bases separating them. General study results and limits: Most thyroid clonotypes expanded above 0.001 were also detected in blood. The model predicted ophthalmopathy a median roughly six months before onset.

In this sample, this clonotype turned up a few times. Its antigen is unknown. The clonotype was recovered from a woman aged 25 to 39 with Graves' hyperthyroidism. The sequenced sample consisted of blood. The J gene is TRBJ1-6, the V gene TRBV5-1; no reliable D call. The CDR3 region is CASSTRGVGSSYNSPLHF. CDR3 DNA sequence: TGCGCCAGCAGCACCCGCGGCGTGGGGAGCTCCTATAATTCACCCCTCCACTTT. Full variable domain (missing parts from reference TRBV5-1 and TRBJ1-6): KAGVTQTPRYLIKTRGQQVTLSCSPISGHRSVSWYQQTPGQGLQFLFEYFSETQRNKGNFPGRFSGRQFSNSRSEMNVSTLELGDSALYLCASSTRGVGSSYNSPLHFGNGTRLTVT.